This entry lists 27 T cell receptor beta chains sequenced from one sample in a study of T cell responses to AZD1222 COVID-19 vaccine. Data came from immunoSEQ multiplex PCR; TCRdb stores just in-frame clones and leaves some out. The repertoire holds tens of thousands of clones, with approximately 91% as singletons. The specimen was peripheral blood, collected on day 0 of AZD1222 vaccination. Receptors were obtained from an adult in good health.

The CDR3 region is CASSEGTGNSPLHF. For the CDR3, the DNA is TGTGCCAGCAGCGAAGGGACAGGGAACTCACCCCTCCACTTT. The chain joins TRBV9 to TRBJ1-6; 9 bases align to TRBD1. The ends lost 3 bases at V and 10 bases at J; junction bases unmatched: 5. Looked up from germline, CDR1 is SGDLS and CDR2 is YYNGEE. The CDR3 sequence is 14 residues long.

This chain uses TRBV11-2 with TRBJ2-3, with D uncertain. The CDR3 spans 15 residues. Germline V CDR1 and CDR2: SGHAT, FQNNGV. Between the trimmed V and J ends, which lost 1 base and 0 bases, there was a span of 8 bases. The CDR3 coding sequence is TGTGCCAGCAGCTTAGGTGGGGTTAGCACAGATACGCAGTATTTT. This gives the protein CASSLGGVSTDTQYF. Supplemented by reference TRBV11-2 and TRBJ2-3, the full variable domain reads EAGVAQSPRYKIIEKRQSVAFWCNPISGHATLYWYQQILGQGPKLLIQFQNNGVVDDSQLPKDRFSAERLKGVDSTLKIQPAKLEDSAVYLCASSLGGVSTDTQYFGPGTRLTVL.

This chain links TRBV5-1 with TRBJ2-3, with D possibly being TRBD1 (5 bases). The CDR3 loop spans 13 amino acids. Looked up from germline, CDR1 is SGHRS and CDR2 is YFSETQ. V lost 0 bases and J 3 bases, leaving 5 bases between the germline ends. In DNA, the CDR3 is TGCGCCAGCAGCTTGGGACAGACAGATACGCAGTATTTT. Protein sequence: CASSLGQTDTQYF.

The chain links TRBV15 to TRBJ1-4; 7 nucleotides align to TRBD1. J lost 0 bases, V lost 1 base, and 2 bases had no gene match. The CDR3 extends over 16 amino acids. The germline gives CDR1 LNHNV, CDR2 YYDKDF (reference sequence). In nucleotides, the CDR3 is TGTGCCACCAGCAGAGGACAGGGCGCAACTAATGAAAAACTGTTTTTT. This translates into CATSRGQGATNEKLFF. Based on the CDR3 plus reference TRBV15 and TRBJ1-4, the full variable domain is DAMVIQNPRYQVTQFGKPVTLSCSQTLNHNVMYWYQQKSSQAPKLLFHYYDKDFNNEADTPDNFQSRRPNTSFCFLDIRSPGLGDTAMYLCATSRGQGATNEKLFFGSGTQLSVL.

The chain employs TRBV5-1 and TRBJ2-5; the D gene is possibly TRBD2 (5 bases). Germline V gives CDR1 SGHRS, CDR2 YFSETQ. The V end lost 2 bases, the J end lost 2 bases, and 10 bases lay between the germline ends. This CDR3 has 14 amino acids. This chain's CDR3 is CASSFGRTQETQYF. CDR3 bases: TGCGCCAGCAGCTTCGGCCGGACTCAAGAGACCCAGTACTTC.

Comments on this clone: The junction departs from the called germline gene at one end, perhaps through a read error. Here the CDR3 DNA reads TGTGCCACCAGCAGAGACAGGGGGCGAAACTTC. The encoded protein is CATSRDRGRNF. The chain couples TRBV15 to TRBJ2-7; 8 bases align to TRBD1. The CDR3 loop spans 11 amino acids. Germline V gives CDR1 LNHNV, CDR2 YYDKDF (reference sequence).

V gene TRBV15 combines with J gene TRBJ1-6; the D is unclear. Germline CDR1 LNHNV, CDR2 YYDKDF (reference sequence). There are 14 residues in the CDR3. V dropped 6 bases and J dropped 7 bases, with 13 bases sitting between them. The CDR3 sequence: CATSSGRENSPLHF. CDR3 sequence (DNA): TGTGCCACCAGTTCTGGCAGAGAAAATTCACCCCTCCACTTT.

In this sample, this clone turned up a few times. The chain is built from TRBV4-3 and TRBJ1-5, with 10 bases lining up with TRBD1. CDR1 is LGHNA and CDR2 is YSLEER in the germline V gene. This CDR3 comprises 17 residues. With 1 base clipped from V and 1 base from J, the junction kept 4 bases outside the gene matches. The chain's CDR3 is CASSQADRGRSNQPQHF. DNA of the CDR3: TGCGCCAGCAGCCAAGCCGACAGGGGGCGAAGCAATCAGCCCCAGCATTTT.

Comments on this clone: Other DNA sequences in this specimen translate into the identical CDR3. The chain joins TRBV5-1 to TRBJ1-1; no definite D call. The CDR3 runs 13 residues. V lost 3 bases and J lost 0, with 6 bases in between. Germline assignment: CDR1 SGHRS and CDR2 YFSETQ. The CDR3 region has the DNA TGCGCCAGCAGCTCTTCACTGAACACTGAAGCTTTCTTT. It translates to CASSSSLNTEAFF.

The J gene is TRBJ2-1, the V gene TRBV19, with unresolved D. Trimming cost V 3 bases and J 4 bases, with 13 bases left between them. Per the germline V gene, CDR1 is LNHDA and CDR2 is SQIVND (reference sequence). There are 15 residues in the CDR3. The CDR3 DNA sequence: TGTGCCAGTAGTATGGGCCGGGCCCCTTACAATGAGCAGTTCTTC. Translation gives CASSMGRAPYNEQFF.

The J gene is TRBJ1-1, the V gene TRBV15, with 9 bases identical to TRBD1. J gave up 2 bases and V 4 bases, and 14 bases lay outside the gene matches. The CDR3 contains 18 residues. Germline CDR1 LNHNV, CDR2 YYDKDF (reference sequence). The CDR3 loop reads CATSKKDRGGFKNTEAFF. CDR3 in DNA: TGTGCCACCAGCAAAAAGGACAGGGGTGGGTTTAAAAACACTGAAGCTTTCTTT.

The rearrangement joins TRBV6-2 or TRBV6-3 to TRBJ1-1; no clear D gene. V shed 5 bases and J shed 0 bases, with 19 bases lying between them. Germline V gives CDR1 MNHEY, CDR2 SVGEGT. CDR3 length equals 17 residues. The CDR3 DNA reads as TGTGCCAGCAGTCCAGATAATAGTTACGTTATGAACACTGAAGCTTTCTTT. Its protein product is CASSPDNSYVMNTEAFF.

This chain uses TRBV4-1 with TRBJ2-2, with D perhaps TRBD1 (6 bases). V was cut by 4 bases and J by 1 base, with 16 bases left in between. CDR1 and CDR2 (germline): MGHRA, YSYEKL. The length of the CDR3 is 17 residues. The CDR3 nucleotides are TGCGCCAGCAGCCCGGGCTGGGGGCAAATGAACACCGGGGAGCTGTTTTTT. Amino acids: CASSPGWGQMNTGELFF.

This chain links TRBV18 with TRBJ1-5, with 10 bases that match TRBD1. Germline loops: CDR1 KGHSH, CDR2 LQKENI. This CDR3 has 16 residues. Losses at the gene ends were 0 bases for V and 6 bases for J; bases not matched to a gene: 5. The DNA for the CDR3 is TGTGCCAGCTCACCACCGACAGGGGGCTTTGCTCAGCCCCAGCATTTT. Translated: CASSPPTGGFAQPQHF.

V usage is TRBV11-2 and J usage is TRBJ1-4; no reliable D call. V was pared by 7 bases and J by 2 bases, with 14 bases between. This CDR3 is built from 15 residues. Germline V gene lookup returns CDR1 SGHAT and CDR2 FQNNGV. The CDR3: CASTALGVTNEKLFF. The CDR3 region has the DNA TGTGCCAGCACCGCCCTTGGGGTGACTAATGAAAAACTGTTTTTT.

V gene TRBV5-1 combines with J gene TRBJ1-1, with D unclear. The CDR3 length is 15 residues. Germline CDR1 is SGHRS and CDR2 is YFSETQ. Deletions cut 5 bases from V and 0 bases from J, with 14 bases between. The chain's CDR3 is CASSSRADMNTEAFF. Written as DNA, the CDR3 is TGCGCCAGCAGTTCCCGGGCAGACATGAACACTGAAGCTTTCTTT.

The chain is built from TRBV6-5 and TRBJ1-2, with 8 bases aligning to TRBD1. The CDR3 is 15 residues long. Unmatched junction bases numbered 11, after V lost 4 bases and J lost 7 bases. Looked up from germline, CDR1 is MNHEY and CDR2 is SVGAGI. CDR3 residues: CASSLQGAPSTGYTF. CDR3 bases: TGTGCCAGCAGTTTGCAGGGGGCCCCCTCAACTGGCTACACCTTC.

The CDR3 here is CASSLTRTGGEAFF. CDR3 sequence (DNA): TGTGCCAGCAGCTTAACGCGGACAGGAGGGGAAGCTTTCTTT. This chain links TRBV7-3 with TRBJ1-1, with 7 positions matching TRBD1. This CDR3 spans 14 amino acids. J lost 8 bases, V lost 0 bases, and 6 bases had no gene match. Germline values: CDR1 SGHTA, CDR2 FQGTGA.

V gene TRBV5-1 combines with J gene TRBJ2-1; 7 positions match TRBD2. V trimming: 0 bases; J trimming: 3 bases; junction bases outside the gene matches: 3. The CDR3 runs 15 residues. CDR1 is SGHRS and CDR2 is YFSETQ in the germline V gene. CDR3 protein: CASSLGTSDYNEQFF. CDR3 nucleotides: TGCGCCAGCAGCTTGGGGACTAGTGACTACAATGAGCAGTTCTTC.

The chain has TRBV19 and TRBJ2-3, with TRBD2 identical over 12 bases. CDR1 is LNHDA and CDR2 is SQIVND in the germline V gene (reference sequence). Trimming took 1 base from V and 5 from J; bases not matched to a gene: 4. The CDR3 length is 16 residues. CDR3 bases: TGTGCCAGTAGTATAGGACTAGCGGGGGATATAGATACGCAGTATTTT. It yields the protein CASSIGLAGDIDTQYF.

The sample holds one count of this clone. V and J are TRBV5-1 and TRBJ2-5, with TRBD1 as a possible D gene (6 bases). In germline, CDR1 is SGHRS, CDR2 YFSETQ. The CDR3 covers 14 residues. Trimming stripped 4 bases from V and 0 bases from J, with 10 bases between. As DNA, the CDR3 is TGCGCCAGCAGCGACCAGGGGAACCAAGAGACCCAGTACTTC. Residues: CASSDQGNQETQYF.

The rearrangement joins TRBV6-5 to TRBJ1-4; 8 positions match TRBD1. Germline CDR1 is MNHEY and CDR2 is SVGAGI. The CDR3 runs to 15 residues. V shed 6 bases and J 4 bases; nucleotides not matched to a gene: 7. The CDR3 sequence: CASSRKGQDNEKLFF. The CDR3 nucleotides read TGTGCCAGCAGCCGCAAGGGACAGGATAATGAAAAACTGTTTTTT.

This CDR3 reads CAISSLGDYEQYF. CDR3 DNA sequence: TGTGCCATCAGTAGCTTAGGAGACTACGAGCAGTACTTC. The rearrangement joins TRBV10-3 to TRBJ2-7; no clear D. CDR3 length: 13 residues. CDR1 is ENHRY and CDR2 is SYGVKD in the germline V gene. Trimming pared 5 bases from V and 3 bases from J, leaving 11 bases between.

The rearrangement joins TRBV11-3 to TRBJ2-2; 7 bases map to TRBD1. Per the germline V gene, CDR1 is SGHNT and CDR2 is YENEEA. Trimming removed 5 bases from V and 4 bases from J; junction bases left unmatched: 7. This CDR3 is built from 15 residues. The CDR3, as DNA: TGTGCCAGCAGCCAGAGGGGACAGATCACCGGGGAGCTGTTTTTT. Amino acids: CASSQRGQITGELFF.

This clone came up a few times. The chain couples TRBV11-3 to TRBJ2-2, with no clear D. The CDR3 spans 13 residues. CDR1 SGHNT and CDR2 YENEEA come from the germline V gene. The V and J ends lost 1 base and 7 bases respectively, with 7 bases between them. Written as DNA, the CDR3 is TGTGCCAGCAGCTTAGTAGAGGACGGGGAGCTGTTTTTT. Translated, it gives CASSLVEDGELFF.

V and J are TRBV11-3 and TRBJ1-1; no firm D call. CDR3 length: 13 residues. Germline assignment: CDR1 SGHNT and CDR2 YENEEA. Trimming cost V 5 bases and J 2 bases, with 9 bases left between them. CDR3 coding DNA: TGTGCCAGCAGCCTGAGGTTCAACACTGAAGCTTTCTTT. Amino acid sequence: CASSLRFNTEAFF.

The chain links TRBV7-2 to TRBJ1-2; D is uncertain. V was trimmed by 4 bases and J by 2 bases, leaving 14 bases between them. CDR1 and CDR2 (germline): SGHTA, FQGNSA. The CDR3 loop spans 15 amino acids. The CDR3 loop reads CASSSQRGYNYGYTF. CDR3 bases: TGTGCCAGCAGCTCCCAGCGCGGCTACAACTATGGCTACACCTTC.